This TCR beta chain was sequenced in a study of T cells after yellow fever vaccination. Study at large: Fractions with few cells were prepared using SMART-Seq v4 Ultra Low Input. Study-level results: A secondary response was less intense yet reached its peak sooner, at day 5 versus 15.

5'RACE template switching produced TCR cDNA carrying a universal primer site and UMIs. TCRdb recomputed calls from the 5' RACE reads with MiXCR, one row per CDR3 protein. This sample has around 67,000 distinct CDR3 sequences; approximately 7% occur once, and the top ten carry roughly a third. This CDR3 has 14 amino acids. V lost 7 bases to trimming and J lost 0 bases, with 10 bases between them. Per the germline V gene, CDR1 is SGHVS and CDR2 is FQNEAQ. This clonotype was seen repeatedly, ten times or more. Its matching antigen is unknown. The receptor comes from a man aged 18 to 30 who received the YFV17D yellow fever vaccine. The sequencing here drew on CD8+ T cells sorted from PBMCs, taken 5 days after the first yellow fever vaccination. The chain joins TRBV7-8 to TRBJ1-3; D ambiguous. The CDR3 bases are TGTGCCAGCAAGAGGAGGGACTCTGGAAACACCATATATTTT. Encoded protein: CASKRRDSGNTIYF. The variable domain in full, with the rest retrieved from reference TRBV7-8 and TRBJ1-3, is GAGVSQSPRYKVAKRGQDVALRCDPISGHVSLFWYQQALGQGPEFLTYFQNEAQLDKSGLPSDRFFAERPEGSVSTLKIQRTQQEDSAVYLCASKRRDSGNTIYFGEGSWLTVV.